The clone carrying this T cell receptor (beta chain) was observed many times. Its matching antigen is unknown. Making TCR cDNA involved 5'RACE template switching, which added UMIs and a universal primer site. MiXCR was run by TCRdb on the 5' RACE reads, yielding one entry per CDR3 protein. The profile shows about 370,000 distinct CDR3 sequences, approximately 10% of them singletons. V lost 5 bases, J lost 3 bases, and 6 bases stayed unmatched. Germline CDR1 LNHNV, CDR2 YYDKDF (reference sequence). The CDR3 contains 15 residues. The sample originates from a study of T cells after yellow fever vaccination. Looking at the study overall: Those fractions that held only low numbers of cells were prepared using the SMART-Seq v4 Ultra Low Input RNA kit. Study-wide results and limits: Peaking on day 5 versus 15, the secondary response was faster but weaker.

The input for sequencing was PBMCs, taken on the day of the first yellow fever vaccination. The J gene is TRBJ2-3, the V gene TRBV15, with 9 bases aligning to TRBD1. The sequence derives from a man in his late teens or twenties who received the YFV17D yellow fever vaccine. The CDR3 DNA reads TGTGCCACCAGCGGACGGGACAGGGCAACAGATACGCAGTATTTT. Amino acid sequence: CATSGRDRATDTQYF.